Listed below are T cell receptor beta chains from one sample, sequenced in a study of persistence of HIV-infected CD4 T cells. Clones were read by immunoSEQ multiplex PCR, and TCRdb kept only the in-frame ones, dropping some. The sample lists about 25,000 clones, around 74% occurring once. No antigen has been identified for these receptors. Sequenced material: CD4+ T cells sorted from PBMCs after roughly 18-hour stimulation, taken from a patient who received antiretroviral therapy. Receptors originate from an adult man with HIV who was CMV-seropositive. The CDR3 runs from the conserved cysteine through the conserved F or W. The D gene is left open where the match is weak. The size of a clone is reported for some rows only, either as once, few or many, or as a class for expanded clones.

d_call: TRBD2; v_call: TRBV7-3; j_call: TRBJ2-1; clone_size: .; cdr3_aa: CASSLMRTSGGIGEQFF; cdr3_nt: TGTGCCAGCAGCTTAATGAGGACTAGCGGGGGGATCGGTGAGCAGTTCTTC
d_call: TRBD1; v_call: TRBV6-2/TRBV6-3; j_call: TRBJ2-2; clone_size: .; cdr3_aa: CASSSEAGGLTGELFF; cdr3_nt: TGTGCCAGCAGCTCTGAGGCAGGGGGCCTCACCGGGGAGCTGTTTTTT
d_call: .; v_call: TRBV28; j_call: TRBJ1-2; clone_size: .; cdr3_aa: CASQGSNYGYTF; cdr3_nt: TGTGCCAGTCAGGGTTCTAACTATGGCTACACCTTC
d_call: TRBD1; v_call: TRBV7-4; j_call: TRBJ1-4; clone_size: few; cdr3_aa: CASSGPPGGATNEKLFF; cdr3_nt: TGTGCCAGCAGCGGCCCCCCAGGGGGCGCGACTAATGAAAAACTGTTTTTT
d_call: .; v_call: TRBV3-1/TRBV3-2; j_call: TRBJ2-7; clone_size: .; cdr3_aa: CASSHSGPYEQYF; cdr3_nt: TGTGCCAGCAGCCACTCGGGGCCCTACGAGCAGTACTTC
d_call: TRBD2; v_call: TRBV7-3; j_call: TRBJ2-2; clone_size: .; cdr3_aa: CASSHPRAGGVENTGELFF; cdr3_nt: TGTGCCAGCAGCCACCCTCGAGCGGGGGGTGTGGAGAACACCGGGGAGCTGTTTTTT
d_call: .; v_call: TRBV7-3; j_call: TRBJ2-1; clone_size: .; cdr3_aa: CASSPRGGAAYNEQFF; cdr3_nt: TGTGCCAGCAGCCCTCGAGGCGGGGCGGCCTACAATGAGCAGTTCTTC
d_call: .; v_call: TRBV28; j_call: TRBJ2-7; clone_size: .; cdr3_aa: CASSGRVYEQYF; cdr3_nt: TGTGCCAGCAGTGGCAGGGTTTACGAGCAGTACTTC
d_call: TRBD1; v_call: TRBV5-1; j_call: TRBJ2-3; clone_size: .; cdr3_aa: CASRGQATNTQYF; cdr3_nt: TGCGCCAGCAGAGGACAGGCGACGAATACGCAGTATTTT
d_call: TRBD2; v_call: TRBV5-4; j_call: TRBJ2-1; clone_size: .; cdr3_aa: CASSPRLAGGRFF; cdr3_nt: TGTGCCAGCAGCCCAAGACTAGCGGGGGGTCGGTTCTTC
d_call: .; v_call: TRBV7-9; j_call: TRBJ1-1; clone_size: .; cdr3_aa: CASSFRGVMNTEAFF; cdr3_nt: TGTGCCAGCAGCTTCCGCGGTGTTATGAACACTGAAGCTTTCTTT
d_call: .; v_call: TRBV7-3; j_call: TRBJ1-1; clone_size: .; cdr3_aa: CASSLNPGNTEAFF; cdr3_nt: TGTGCCAGCAGCTTAAACCCAGGAAACACTGAAGCTTTCTTT
d_call: TRBD1; v_call: TRBV3-1/TRBV3-2; j_call: TRBJ2-3; clone_size: .; cdr3_aa: CASSPIGGGQGAADTQYF; cdr3_nt: TGTGCCAGCAGCCCCATCGGGGGGGGACAGGGGGCGGCAGATACGCAGTATTTT
d_call: .; v_call: TRBV6-5; j_call: TRBJ2-7; clone_size: .; cdr3_aa: CASSPPLGYSYEQYF; cdr3_nt: TGTGCCAGCAGTCCCCCACTAGGGTATAGCTACGAGCAGTACTTC
d_call: .; v_call: TRBV29-1; j_call: TRBJ1-2; clone_size: .; cdr3_aa: CSVIRDRGYTF; cdr3_nt: TGCAGCGTCATAAGGGACCGTGGCTACACCTTC
d_call: .; v_call: TRBV5-1; j_call: TRBJ2-7; clone_size: .; cdr3_aa: CASSLPATYEQYF; cdr3_nt: TGCGCCAGCAGCTTGCCTGCGACCTACGAGCAGTACTTC
d_call: .; v_call: TRBV11-3; j_call: TRBJ2-3; clone_size: .; cdr3_aa: CASSLRGAANTQYF; cdr3_nt: TGTGCCAGCAGCTTACGAGGGGCAGCTAATACGCAGTATTTT
d_call: .; v_call: TRBV18; j_call: TRBJ2-5; clone_size: .; cdr3_aa: CASSPRESWETQYF; cdr3_nt: TGTGCCAGCTCACCACGGGAGAGTTGGGAGACCCAGTACTTC
d_call: .; v_call: TRBV19; j_call: TRBJ2-7; clone_size: .; cdr3_aa: CASSIENYEQYF; cdr3_nt: TGTGCCAGTAGTATAGAAAACTACGAGCAGTACTTC